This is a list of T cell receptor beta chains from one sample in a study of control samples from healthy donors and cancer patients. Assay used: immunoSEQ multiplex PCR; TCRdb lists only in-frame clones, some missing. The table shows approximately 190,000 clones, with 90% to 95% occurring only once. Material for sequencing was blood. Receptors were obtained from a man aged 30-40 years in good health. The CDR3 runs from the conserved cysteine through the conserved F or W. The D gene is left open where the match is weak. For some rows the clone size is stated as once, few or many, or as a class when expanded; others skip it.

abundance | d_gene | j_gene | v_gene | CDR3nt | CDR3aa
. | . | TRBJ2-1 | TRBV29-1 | TGCAGCCCCCGCGGGGTGCACAATGAGCAGTTCTTC | CSPRGVHNEQFF
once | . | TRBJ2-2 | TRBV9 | TGTGCCAGCAACCTAGCCGGTAGAGACACCGGGGAGCTGTTTTTT | CASNLAGRDTGELFF
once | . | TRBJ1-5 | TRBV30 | TGTGCCTGGAGTGTGGCTCTAAATCAGCCCCAGCATTTT | CAWSVALNQPQHF
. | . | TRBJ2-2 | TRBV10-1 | TGCGCCAGCAGTTCCAACGGTTACACCGGGGAGCTGTTTTTT | CASSSNGYTGELFF
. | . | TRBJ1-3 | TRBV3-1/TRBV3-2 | TGTGCCAGCAGCCAAGATATTATCCGGGGAAACACCATATATTTT | CASSQDIIRGNTIYF
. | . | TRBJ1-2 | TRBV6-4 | TGTGCCAGCAGCCGGGACGGTGACTATGGCTACACCTTC | CASSRDGDYGYTF
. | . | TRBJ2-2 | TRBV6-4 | TGTGCCAGCAGTGAACAGACGAACACCGGGGAGCTGTTTTTT | CASSEQTNTGELFF
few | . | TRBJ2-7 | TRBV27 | TGTGCCAGCAGTTCCCCATTGGGGGGTGAGCAGTACTTC | CASSSPLGGEQYF
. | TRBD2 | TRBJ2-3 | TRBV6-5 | TGTGCCAGCTGCATAGCGGGGGGCGGGGATACGCAGTATTTT | CASCIAGGGDTQYF
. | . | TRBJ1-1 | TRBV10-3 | TGTGCCATCAGCCTGAGGGGGGACGGAATGAACACTGAAGCTTTCTTT | CAISLRGDGMNTEAFF
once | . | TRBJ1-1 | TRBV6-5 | TGTGCCAGCATGAGTTTTCGAGGGGTTAACACTGAAGCTTTCTTT | CASMSFRGVNTEAFF
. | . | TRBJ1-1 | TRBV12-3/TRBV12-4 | TGTGCCAGCAGTTTATTTCGGGGCCCTGAAGCTTTCTTT | CASSLFRGPEAFF
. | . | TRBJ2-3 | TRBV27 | TGTGCCAGCAGAAATGCCAGGTTTAGCACAGATACGCAGTATTTT | CASRNARFSTDTQYF
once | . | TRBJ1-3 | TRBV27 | TGTGCCAGCAGGCCGGACAGCGCTAGCTCTGGAAACACCATATATTTT | CASRPDSASSGNTIYF
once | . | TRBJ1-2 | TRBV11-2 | TGTGCCAGCAGTCCAGGGGCCTATGGCTACACCTTC | CASSPGAYGYTF
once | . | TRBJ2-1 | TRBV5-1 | TGCGCCAGCAGGCAGTCATTCCACAATGAGCAGTTCTTC | CASRQSFHNEQFF
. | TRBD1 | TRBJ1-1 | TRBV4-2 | TGTGCCAGCAGCCAAGAAATTACAGGGGAAACCACTGAAGCTTTCTTT | CASSQEITGETTEAFF
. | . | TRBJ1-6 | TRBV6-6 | TGTGCCAGCAGTTACGAGGGTTTATTCTCACCCCTCCACTTT | CASSYEGLFSPLHF
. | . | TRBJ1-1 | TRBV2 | TGTGCCAGCAGTGAAGAGGGCAGGGGTACTGAAGCTTTCTTT | CASSEEGRGTEAFF
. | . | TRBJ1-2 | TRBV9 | TGTGCCACCGAGCGGGCAGGCTATGGCTACACCTTC | CATERAGYGYTF
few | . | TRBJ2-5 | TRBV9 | TGTGCCAGCAGCGTACCGGGGGCGGGGGAGACCCAGTACTTC | CASSVPGAGETQYF
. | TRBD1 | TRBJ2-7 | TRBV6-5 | TGTGCCAGCGGGACAGGGGTCTCCTACGAGCAGTACTTC | CASGTGVSYEQYF
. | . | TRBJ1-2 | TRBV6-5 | TGTGCCAGCAGTTTAGGGGATCGGTATGGCTACACCTTC | CASSLGDRYGYTF
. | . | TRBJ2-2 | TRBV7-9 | TGTGCCAGCAGCTTACTCCTCGCGAACACCGGGGAGCTGTTTTTT | CASSLLLANTGELFF
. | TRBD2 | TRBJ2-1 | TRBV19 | TGTGCCAGTAGTATATGGCGGGGGGGCCGTTACAATGAGCAGTTCTTC | CASSIWRGGRYNEQFF
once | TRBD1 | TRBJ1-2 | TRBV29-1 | TGCAGCGTTTCATCCGGGACAGGGGCCTACAACTATGGCTACACCTTC | CSVSSGTGAYNYGYTF
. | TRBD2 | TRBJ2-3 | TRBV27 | TGTGCCAGCAAAGTTGGGACTAGGAGAGATACGCAGTATTTT | CASKVGTRRDTQYF
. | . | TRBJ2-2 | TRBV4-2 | TGTGCCAGCAGCCAAGTATCGGAAGGCACCGGGGAGCTGTTTTTT | CASSQVSEGTGELFF
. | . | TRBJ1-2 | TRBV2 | TGTGCCACAGCCGCCAGGGTTCTTAACTATGGCTACACCTTC | CATAARVLNYGYTF
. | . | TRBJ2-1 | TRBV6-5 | TGTGCCAGCAGTATGAGCGGGCAATCCTACAATGAGCAGTTCTTC | CASSMSGQSYNEQFF
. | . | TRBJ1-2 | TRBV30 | TGTGCCTGGACCCTCGGCCCCAGCACCAACTATGGCTACACCTTC | CAWTLGPSTNYGYTF
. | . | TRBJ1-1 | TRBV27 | TGTGCCAGCAGTTTGCGAGGACACCTGAACACTGAAGCTTTCTTT | CASSLRGHLNTEAFF
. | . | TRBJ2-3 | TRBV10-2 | TGCGCCAGCAGTGATCCGGCAGATACGCAGTATTTT | CASSDPADTQYF
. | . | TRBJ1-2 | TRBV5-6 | TGTGCCAGCAGCTTGAGAGAGGTAATAAGCTTCTATGGCTACACCTTC | CASSLREVISFYGYTF
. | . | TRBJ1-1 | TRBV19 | TGTGCCAGTGCTGGGGGAATCAAAAACACTGAAGCTTTCTTT | CASAGGIKNTEAFF
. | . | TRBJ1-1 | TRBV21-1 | TGTGCCAGCAGCAAAGGGTCCCAGAGGGCCATGAACACTGAAGCTTTCTTT | CASSKGSQRAMNTEAFF
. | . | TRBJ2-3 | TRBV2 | TGTGCCAGCCGGGACTTCTATACAGATACGCAGTATTTT | CASRDFYTDTQYF
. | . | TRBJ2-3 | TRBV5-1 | TGCGCCAGCAGCTTGGATTTGGACAAGTACACAGATACGCAGTATTTT | CASSLDLDKYTDTQYF
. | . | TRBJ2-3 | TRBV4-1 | TGCGCCAGCAGCCAAGATCCAAGGAGAAACACAGATACGCAGTATTTT | CASSQDPRRNTDTQYF
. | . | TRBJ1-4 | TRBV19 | TGTGCCAGTAGTATTGGGCAGGGAGGTGAAAAACTGTTTTTT | CASSIGQGGEKLFF
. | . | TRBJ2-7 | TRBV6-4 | TGTGCCAGCAGTGAACATCCGGGGGCTACCTACGAGCAGTACTTC | CASSEHPGATYEQYF
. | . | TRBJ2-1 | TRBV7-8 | TGTGCCAGCAGCTTAGTGGGCCCAGCAGGTGAGCAGTTCTTC | CASSLVGPAGEQFF
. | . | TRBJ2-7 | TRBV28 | TGTGCCAGCAGTGGACCGCCGGATTACGAGCAGTACTTC | CASSGPPDYEQYF
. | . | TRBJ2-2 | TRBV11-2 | TGTGCCAGCAGCTCCTACACCGGGGAGCTGTTTTTT | CASSSYTGELFF
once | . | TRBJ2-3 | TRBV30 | TGTGCCTGGAGTGATTCCAGGGCAAGCACAGATACGCAGTATTTT | CAWSDSRASTDTQYF
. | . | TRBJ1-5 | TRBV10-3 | TGTGCCATCAGTGAAATGGCAGGGGATAGCAATCAGCCCCAGCATTTT | CAISEMAGDSNQPQHF
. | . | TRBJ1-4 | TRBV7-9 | TGTGCCAGCAGCTTAGGAGGGAGGACGGGAGAAAAACTGTTTTTT | CASSLGGRTGEKLFF
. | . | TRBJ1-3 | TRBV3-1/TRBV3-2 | TGTGCCAGCAGCCCCCATTCCGGGGCCGGGGGAGGAAACACCATATATTTT | CASSPHSGAGGGNTIYF
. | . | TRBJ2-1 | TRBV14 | TGTGCCAGCAGCCAAGATAACGGGTTTGAGCAGTTCTTC | CASSQDNGFEQFF
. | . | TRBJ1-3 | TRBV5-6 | TGTGCCAGCAGCTTAGGCGTTAATGGAAACACCATATATTTT | CASSLGVNGNTIYF
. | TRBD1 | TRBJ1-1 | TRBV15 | TGTGCCACCAGGAGGGACAGGGTAACTGAAGCTTTCTTT | CATRRDRVTEAFF
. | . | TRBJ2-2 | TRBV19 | TGTGCCAGTAGTTTTCAACAGGGTATCACCGGGGAGCTGTTTTTT | CASSFQQGITGELFF
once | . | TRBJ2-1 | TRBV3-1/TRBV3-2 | TGTGCCAGCACCCACGGGCCGGGGGGCCGCAATGAGCAGTTCTTC | CASTHGPGGRNEQFF
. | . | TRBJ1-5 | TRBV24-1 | TGTGCCACCAGTGATTCCCGTGACAATCAGCCCCAGCATTTT | CATSDSRDNQPQHF
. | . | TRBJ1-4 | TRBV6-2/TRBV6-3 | TGTGCCAGCAGTGACAGGACACCTGCAACTAATGAAAAACTGTTTTTT | CASSDRTPATNEKLFF
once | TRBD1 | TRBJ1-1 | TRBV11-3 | TGTGCCAGCAGCTTGGAGGACAGGGCTGAAGCTTTCTTT | CASSLEDRAEAFF
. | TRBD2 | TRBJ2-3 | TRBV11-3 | TGTGCCAGCAGCAATCGGGGGGACCACACAGATACGCAGTATTTT | CASSNRGDHTDTQYF